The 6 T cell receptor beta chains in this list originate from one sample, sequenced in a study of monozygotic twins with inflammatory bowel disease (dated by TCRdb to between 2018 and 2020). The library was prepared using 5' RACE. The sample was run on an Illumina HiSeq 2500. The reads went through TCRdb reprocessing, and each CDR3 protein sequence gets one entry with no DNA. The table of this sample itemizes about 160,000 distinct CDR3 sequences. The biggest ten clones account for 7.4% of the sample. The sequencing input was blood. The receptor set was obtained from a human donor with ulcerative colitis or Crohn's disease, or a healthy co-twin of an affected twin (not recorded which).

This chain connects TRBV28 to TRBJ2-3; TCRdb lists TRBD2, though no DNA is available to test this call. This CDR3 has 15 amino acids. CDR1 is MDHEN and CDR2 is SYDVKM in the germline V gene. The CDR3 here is CASSTGTTRTDTQYF.

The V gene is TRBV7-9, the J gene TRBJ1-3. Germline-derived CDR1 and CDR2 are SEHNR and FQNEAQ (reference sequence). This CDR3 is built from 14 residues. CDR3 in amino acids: CASSLGFSGNTIYF.

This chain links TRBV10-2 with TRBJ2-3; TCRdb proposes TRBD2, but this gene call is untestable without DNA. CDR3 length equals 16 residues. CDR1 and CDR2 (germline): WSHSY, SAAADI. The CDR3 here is CASSEVATRGTDTQYF.

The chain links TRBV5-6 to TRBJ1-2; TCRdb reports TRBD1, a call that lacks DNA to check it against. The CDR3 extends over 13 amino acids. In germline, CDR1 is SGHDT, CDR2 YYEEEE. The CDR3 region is CASSVRDNYGYTF.

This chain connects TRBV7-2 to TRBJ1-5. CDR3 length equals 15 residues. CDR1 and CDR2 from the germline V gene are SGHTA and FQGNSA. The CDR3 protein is CASSLDRTVTQPQHF.

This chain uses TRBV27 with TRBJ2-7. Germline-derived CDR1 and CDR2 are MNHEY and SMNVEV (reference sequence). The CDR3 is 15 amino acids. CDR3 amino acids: CASSLSPDGTYEQYF.